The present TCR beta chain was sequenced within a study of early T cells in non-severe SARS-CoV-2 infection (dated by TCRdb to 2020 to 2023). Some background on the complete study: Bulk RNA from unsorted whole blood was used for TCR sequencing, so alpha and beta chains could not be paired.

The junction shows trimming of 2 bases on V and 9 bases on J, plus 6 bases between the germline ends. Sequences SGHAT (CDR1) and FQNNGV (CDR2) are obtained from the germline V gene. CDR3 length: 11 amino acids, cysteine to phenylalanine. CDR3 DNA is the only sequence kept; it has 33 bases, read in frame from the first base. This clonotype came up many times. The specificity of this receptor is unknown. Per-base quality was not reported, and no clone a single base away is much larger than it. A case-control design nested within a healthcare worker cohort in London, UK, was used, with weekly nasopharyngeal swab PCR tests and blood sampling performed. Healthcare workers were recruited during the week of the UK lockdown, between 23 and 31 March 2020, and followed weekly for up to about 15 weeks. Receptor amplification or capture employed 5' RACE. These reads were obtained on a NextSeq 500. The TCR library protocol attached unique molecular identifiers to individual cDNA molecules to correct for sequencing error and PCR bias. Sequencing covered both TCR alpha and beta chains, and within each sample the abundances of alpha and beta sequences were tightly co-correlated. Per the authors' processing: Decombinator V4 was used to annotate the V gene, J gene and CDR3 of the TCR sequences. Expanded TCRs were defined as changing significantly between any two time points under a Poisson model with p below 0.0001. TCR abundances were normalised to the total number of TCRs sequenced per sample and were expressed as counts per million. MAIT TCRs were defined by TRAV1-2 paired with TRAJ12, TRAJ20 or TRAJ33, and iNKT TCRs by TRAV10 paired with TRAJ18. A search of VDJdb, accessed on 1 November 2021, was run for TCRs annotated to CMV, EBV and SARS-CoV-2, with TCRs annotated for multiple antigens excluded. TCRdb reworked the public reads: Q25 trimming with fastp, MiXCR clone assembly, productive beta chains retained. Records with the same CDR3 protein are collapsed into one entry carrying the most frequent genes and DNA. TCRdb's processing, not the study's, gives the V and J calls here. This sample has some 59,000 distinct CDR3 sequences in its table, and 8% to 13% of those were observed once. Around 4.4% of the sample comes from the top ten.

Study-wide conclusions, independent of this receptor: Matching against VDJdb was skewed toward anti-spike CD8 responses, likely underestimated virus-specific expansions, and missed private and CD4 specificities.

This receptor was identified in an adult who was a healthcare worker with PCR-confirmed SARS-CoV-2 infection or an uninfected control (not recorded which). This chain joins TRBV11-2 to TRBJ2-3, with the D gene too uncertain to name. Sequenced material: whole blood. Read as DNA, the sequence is TGTGCCAGCAGCTTACTAGGAACGCAGTATTTT. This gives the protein CASSLLGTQYF.